Listed here are 18 T cell receptor beta chains from one sample, sequenced in a study of T cell responses to AZD1222 COVID-19 vaccine. Assay: immunoSEQ multiplex PCR; the TCRdb copy retains only in-frame clones and omits some. The sample holds around 180,000 clones, around 86% seen once. This material consisted of peripheral blood, taken on day 0 of MenACWY control vaccination. These receptors were taken from an adult in good health.

This chain uses TRBV19 with TRBJ1-2, with D uncertain. Germline values: CDR1 LNHDA, CDR2 SQIVND (reference sequence). The CDR3 contains 16 residues. The V gene lost 4 bases and the J gene lost 4 bases, with 19 bases spanning the gap. Here the CDR3 reads CASSTTSRTEIYGYTF. CDR3 DNA sequence: TGTGCCAGTAGTACCACGAGCCGGACGGAAATCTATGGCTACACCTTC.

This clone was seen only a few times. The CDR3 coding sequence is TGTGCCAGCAGCCCGAAGCTAGCGGGTAGTTACAATGAGCAGTTCTTC. This encodes CASSPKLAGSYNEQFF. The rearrangement links TRBV5-6 to TRBJ2-1; 8 bases fit TRBD2. In germline, CDR1 is SGHDT, CDR2 YYEEEE. The CDR3 consists of 16 residues. Losses at the gene ends were 4 bases for V and 4 bases for J; bases not matched to a gene: 10. The whole variable domain, filled in from reference TRBV5-6 and TRBJ2-1, reads DAGVTQSPTHLIKTRGQQVTLRCSPKSGHDTVSWYQQALGQGPQFIFQYYEEEERQRGNFPDRFSGHQFPNYSSELNVNALLLGDSALYLCASSPKLAGSYNEQFFGPGTRLTVL.

The chain links TRBV6-5 to TRBJ2-3; D ambiguous. This CDR3 is 16 amino acids long. Germline values: CDR1 MNHEY, CDR2 SVGAGI. Deletions cut 2 bases from V and 2 bases from J, with 14 bases between. This CDR3 reads CASSYGGKYTTDTQYF. DNA for the CDR3: TGTGCCAGCAGTTACGGTGGGAAATACACCACAGATACGCAGTATTTT.

V gene TRBV6-6 combines with J gene TRBJ2-7, with D unclear. Deletions cut 1 base from V and 5 bases from J, with 3 bases between. This CDR3 has 11 amino acids. The germline gives CDR1 MNHNY, CDR2 SVGAGI (reference sequence). The DNA of the CDR3 is TGTGCCAGCAGTTACTTCGACGAGCAGTACTTC. This sequence encodes CASSYFDEQYF.

The chain couples TRBV27 to TRBJ2-1; 9 nucleotides match TRBD1. Germline V gene data show CDR1 as MNHEY and CDR2 as SMNVEV (reference sequence). This CDR3 is built from 16 residues. J gave up 5 bases and V 6 bases, and 11 bases lay outside the gene matches. CDR3 sequence (DNA): TGTGCCAGCAGCCTGACCGGGACAGGGCCCAACAATGAGCAGTTCTTC. As protein: CASSLTGTGPNNEQFF.

The chain uses TRBV5-5 and TRBJ2-3; 10 bases are a match to TRBD2. Germline V gives CDR1 SGHKS, CDR2 YYEKEE (reference sequence). This CDR3 comprises 16 residues. V was pared by 2 bases and J by 2 bases, with 5 bases of the junction left unmatched. The CDR3: CASSFSAGGSTDTQYF. The CDR3 DNA is TGTGCCAGCAGCTTTTCAGCGGGGGGGTCCACAGATACGCAGTATTTT.

The chain uses TRBV6-6 and TRBJ2-2; 11 bases line up with TRBD1. Per the germline V gene, CDR1 is MNHNY and CDR2 is SVGAGI (reference sequence). V shed 7 bases and J 4 bases; nucleotides not matched to a gene: 2. CDR3 size: 14 residues. CDR3 loop: CASNGQGATGELFF. DNA of the CDR3: TGTGCCAGCAACGGACAGGGGGCCACCGGGGAGCTGTTTTTT.

This clone was counted once. This chain uses TRBV14 with TRBJ2-1; TRBD2 might be the D (5 bases). Germline values: CDR1 SGHDN, CDR2 FVKESK. Between the trimmed V and J ends, which lost 5 bases and 0 bases, there was a span of 17 bases. This CDR3 region has 17 residues. The CDR3: CASSTRTFLSSYNEQFF. The CDR3 region has the DNA TGTGCCAGCAGCACCCGGACTTTCTTGAGCTCCTACAATGAGCAGTTCTTC.

The chain links TRBV14 to TRBJ1-2; D unresolved. V was pared by 0 bases and J by 4 bases, with 3 bases between. This CDR3 is 12 amino acids long. Germline CDR1 SGHDN, CDR2 FVKESK. The CDR3 sequence: CASSQEVYGYTF. CDR3 coding DNA: TGTGCCAGCAGCCAAGAGGTCTATGGCTACACCTTC.

The V gene is TRBV4-3, the J gene TRBJ2-7; no clear D. The CDR3 extends over 13 amino acids. The germline V gene encodes CDR1 LGHNA and CDR2 YSLEER. V gave up 0 bases and J gave up 7 bases, with 10 bases separating them. The chain's CDR3 is CASSQEALGEQYF. The CDR3 region has the DNA TGCGCCAGCAGCCAAGAGGCCTTAGGAGAGCAGTACTTC.

The rearrangement links TRBV5-4 to TRBJ2-6, with no clear D. This CDR3 spans 15 amino acids. V lost 2 bases, J lost 0 bases, and 6 bases lay in between. The germline V gene encodes CDR1 SGHNT and CDR2 YYREEE (reference sequence). The CDR3 DNA reads TGTGCCAGCAGCTTAAGGAGCTCTGGGGCCAACGTCCTGACTTTC. It codes for CASSLRSSGANVLTF.

CDR3 region: CASSLWGGGGELFF. DNA for the CDR3: TGTGCCAGCAGTTTGTGGGGGGGCGGCGGGGAGCTGTTTTTT. This chain uses TRBV27 with TRBJ2-2; D possibly corresponds to TRBD2 (7 bases). Trimming removed 3 bases at V and 7 bases at J, with 12 bases between. The CDR3 has 14 residues. From germline, CDR1 is MNHEY and CDR2 SMNVEV (reference sequence).

The V gene is TRBV25-1, the J gene TRBJ1-1; D remains ambiguous. Germline CDR1 is MGHDK and CDR2 is SYGVNS. CDR3 length equals 15 residues. Trimming removed 1 base from V and 0 bases from J, with 9 bases in between. CDR3 coding DNA: TGTGCCAGCAGTGAATCTAGCTTCTTGAACACTGAAGCTTTCTTT. Protein: CASSESSFLNTEAFF.

The V and J genes are TRBV5-5 and TRBJ1-1, with TRBD1 identical over 7 bases. The ends lost 4 bases at V and 0 bases at J; junction bases unmatched: 3. The CDR3 contains 14 residues. CDR1 and CDR2 from the germline V gene are SGHKS and YYEKEE (reference sequence). The CDR3 DNA reads as TGTGCCAGCAGCCCGGGACAGATGAACACTGAAGCTTTCTTT. This codes for CASSPGQMNTEAFF.

This chain joins TRBV19 and TRBJ1-4; a possible D gene is TRBD1 (5 bases). Germline CDR1 is LNHDA and CDR2 is SQIVND (reference sequence). The CDR3 covers 14 residues. Trimming cost V 5 bases and J 7 bases, with 14 bases left between them. CDR3 loop: CASSPTGLSEKLFF. The CDR3 nucleotides are TGTGCCAGTAGTCCGACGGGACTGAGTGAAAAACTGTTTTTT.

V usage is TRBV15 and J usage is TRBJ2-5; D gene uncertain. V was shortened by 4 bases and J by 2 bases, with 14 bases between the two germline ends. Germline values: CDR1 LNHNV, CDR2 YYDKDF (reference sequence). The CDR3 length is 15 residues. CDR3 bases: TGTGCCACCAGCATTGGTCCTTCCCGGCAAGAGACCCAGTACTTC. Amino acid sequence: CATSIGPSRQETQYF.

This clone was seen once. The chain is built from TRBV19 and TRBJ2-2, with 16 bases matching TRBD2. Germline V CDR1 and CDR2: LNHDA, SQIVND (reference sequence). Trimming at V came to 6 bases and at J to 1 base, leaving 8 bases not matched to a gene. The length of the CDR3 is 19 residues. The CDR3 nucleotides read TGTGCCAGTAGCACGGGACTAGCGGGAGGGCACCTGAACACCGGGGAGCTGTTTTTT. This codes for CASSTGLAGGHLNTGELFF.

The chain is built from TRBV10-3 and TRBJ1-1; the D is unclear. Germline-derived CDR1 and CDR2 are ENHRY and SYGVKD. The V end lost 6 bases, the J end lost 4 bases, and 15 bases lay between the germline ends. CDR3 length: 14 amino acids. The CDR3 nucleotides read TGTGCCATCAGCCGAAAAGGAACTAGCACTGAAGCTTTCTTT. Translating it yields CAISRKGTSTEAFF.